The T cell receptor (beta chain) described here comes from a study of blood T cells in healthy people across ages. It was with a sample-barcoded 5' primer and a J-beta primer mix that a second PCR of roughly 7 to 12 cycles was run. Each cDNA was tagged by a template-switch adaptor containing 12 random nucleotides. TCRdb processed the 5' RACE reads anew with MiXCR; each CDR3 protein has one entry. The sample lists about 970,000 distinct CDR3 sequences, about 51% occurring once. Worth noting for this clonotype: Its antigen is not known.

Looked up from germline, CDR1 is SGHTA and CDR2 is FQGNSA. V lost 6 bases to trimming and J lost 4 bases; unmatched junction nucleotides: 7. This CDR3 comprises 14 residues. Whole-study results and caveats: CMV status of donors was not determined, possibly confounding expanded clonotype changes. Per million T cells, TCR beta diversity dropped about linearly as age rose.

The TCR originated in a woman aged 60-70 years in good health. The genes are TRBV7-2 and TRBJ2-5, with TRBD2 matching 8 bases. The sequenced material came from blood. The CDR3 sequence is CASRRAGASETQYF. The CDR3, as DNA: TGTGCCAGCAGGCGAGCGGGAGCCTCAGAGACCCAGTACTTC.